The T cell receptor (beta chain) under discussion was sequenced for a study of PD-1 blockade in classical Hodgkin lymphoma. All the patients suffered relapse after autologous stem cell transplantation, and brentuximab vedotin exposure differed. V shed 4 bases and J 4 bases; nucleotides not matched to a gene: 10. CDR1 SGHRS and CDR2 YFSETQ come from the germline V gene. This CDR3 region has 16 residues. The table came from immunoSEQ multiplex PCR; TCRdb's copy has only in-frame clones and leaves some out. The data show approximately 70,000 clones, with 90% to 95% seen just once and about 7.6% held by the top ten.

The chain is built from TRBV5-1 and TRBJ2-3, with 9 bases identical to TRBD2. The source of this sequence is a human donor with classical Hodgkin lymphoma. The material sequenced was peripheral blood mononuclear cells (PBMCs), taken at baseline. CDR3 nucleotide sequence: TGCGCCAGCAGCGGAGCGGGACTAGCCTGGGCAGATACGCAGTATTTT. It codes for CASSGAGLAWADTQYF.